Shown below are 2 T cell receptor beta chains from a single sample sequenced in a study of cytomegalovirus exposure and HLA in healthy donors (dated by TCRdb to between 2016 and 2019). The library came from the immunoSEQ multiplex PCR assay. The multiplex PCR relied on a mix of 60 forward primers for TCR Vbeta segments and 13 reverse primers for TCR Jbeta segments. Drawn from immuneACCESS, this table holds only the in-frame rearrangements with V and J called that TCRdb kept. Clones are partly lost; checked studies trace under half to an unresolved V gene and leave the rest unexplained. Within this sample are around 98,000 clones, with about 81% of them counted one time only. The ten most abundant clones make up around 1.5% of the sample. The sample was PBMCs. Receptors originate from a man in his forties or fifties in good health and CMV-seronegative.

A few counts support this clone. J is TRBJ2-1 and V is TRBV7-6, with 10 bases fitting TRBD1. Trimming at V came to 0 bases and at J to 5 bases, leaving 4 bases not matched to a gene. The CDR3 runs to 16 residues. In germline, CDR1 is SGHVS, CDR2 FNYEAQ. The CDR3 DNA follows: TGTGCCAGCAGCTTAGCCGGGACAGGGGTCGACAATGAGCAGTTCTTC. Translated: CASSLAGTGVDNEQFF.

The genes are TRBV7-2 and TRBJ2-3; D may be TRBD2 (5 bases). The germline CDR1 and CDR2 sequences are SGHTA and FQGNSA. Trimming took off 1 base at V and 0 bases at J, with 11 bases between the two ends. The CDR3 runs to 16 residues. In DNA, the CDR3 is TGTGCCAGCAGCTTAGTCGGCCGGGATAGCACAGATACGCAGTATTTT. This sequence encodes CASSLVGRDSTDTQYF.